Below, 4 T cell receptor beta chains from the same sample are listed, as sequenced in a study of T cells in Graves' hyperthyroidism and ophthalmopathy. The source material, RNA transcripts, was used to amplify TCR beta CDR3 regions. With the HTBI primer set, the TCR CDR3 went through a first round of RT-PCR. MiXCR, run by TCRdb on the multiplex PCR reads, gives a single entry per CDR3 protein. The table lists fewer than 450,000 distinct CDR3 sequences, about 14% of them singletons. Sequenced sample: blood. These receptors were taken from a man aged 50 to 59 with Graves' ophthalmopathy.

This clonotype was seen ten or more times. This rearrangement joins TRBV24-1 to TRBJ1-5; D is undetermined. The length of the CDR3 is 14 residues. The V end was cut by 2 bases, the J end by 0 bases, with 4 bases between. CDR1 and CDR2 (germline): KGHDR, SFDVKD. CDR3: CATSDYRSNQPQHF. For the CDR3, the DNA is TGTGCCACCAGTGATTATCGTAGCAATCAGCCCCAGCATTTT.

This clonotype was seen many times. This chain's CDR3 is CASSLVGLAGDHEQFF. CDR3 DNA: TGTGCCAGCAGCTTAGTAGGTCTAGCGGGAGACCATGAGCAGTTCTTC. The rearrangement links TRBV7-8 to TRBJ2-1, with 10 bases identical to TRBD2. The ends lost 1 base at V and 8 bases at J; junction bases unmatched: 8. This CDR3 is built from 16 residues. Germline V gene lookup returns CDR1 SGHVS and CDR2 FQNEAQ.

In this sample, this clonotype turned up a few times. The junction does not match germline at one end; this may be a read error. The V gene is TRBV3-1, the J gene TRBJ2-2, with D perhaps matching TRBD2 (5 bases). The length of the CDR3 is 14 residues. The germline CDR1 and CDR2 sequences are LGHDT and YNNKEL (reference sequence). The DNA for the CDR3 is TGTGCCAGCAGCCAAGCAAAGCGCACCGGGGAGCTGTCTTTT. This gives the protein CASSQAKRTGELSF.

This clonotype showed up just a few times. The chain combines TRBV20-1 with TRBJ2-1; 7 nucleotides match TRBD2. Trimming cost V 7 bases and J 7 bases; bases outside gene matches: 4. CDR1 and CDR2 from the germline V gene are DFQATT and SNEGSKA (reference sequence). This CDR3 contains 11 residues. The CDR3, as DNA: TGCAGTGTCAGTAGCGGGAATGAGCAGTTCTTC. Amino acid sequence: CSVSSGNEQFF.